The 9 T cell receptor beta chains reported below all come from one sample, sequenced in a study of control samples from healthy donors and cancer patients. TCRdb's table, derived via immunoSEQ multiplex PCR, lists solely in-frame clones and lacks some. The sample lists 75,000 to 100,000 clones, approximately 89% occurring once. The sample was blood. Receptors originate from a man aged 50 or older in good health.

The sample holds one count of this clone. This sequence joins TRBV24-1 and TRBJ2-7; unclear D gene. Germline V gene lookup returns CDR1 KGHDR and CDR2 SFDVKD. There are 14 residues in the CDR3. V lost 5 bases, J lost 4 bases, and 14 bases lay in between. This CDR3 is CATSAGPPLYEQYF. The DNA of the CDR3 is TGTGCCACCAGTGCGGGCCCACCTCTTTACGAGCAGTACTTC.

The chain links TRBV6-1 to TRBJ2-4, with 9 bases that match TRBD2. CDR1 is MNHNS, CDR2 SASEGT, per germline. CDR3 length equals 16 residues. V dropped 3 bases and J dropped 4; count of bases not matched to a gene: 7. CDR3 nucleotides: TGTGCCAGCAGTGATGGTAGCGGGGGTCGGAAAAACATTCAGTACTTC. This encodes CASSDGSGGRKNIQYF.

The CDR3 nucleotides are TGTGCCAGCAGACCGAGTGGAACTAATGAAAAACTGTTTTTT. It translates to CASRPSGTNEKLFF. The rearrangement links TRBV2 to TRBJ1-4; D is unresolved. CDR3 length equals 14 residues. Germline CDR1 reads SNHLY; CDR2 reads FYNNEI. Trimming pared 6 bases from V and 1 base from J, leaving 9 bases between.

This clone is medium-sized. V is TRBV10-3 and J is TRBJ1-3, with unresolved D. CDR1 and CDR2 (germline): ENHRY, SYGVKD. This CDR3 is 11 amino acids long. Trimming took off 10 bases at V and 4 bases at J, with 8 bases between the two ends. This CDR3 is CATSQGNTIYF. CDR3 sequence (DNA): TGTGCCACGAGCCAAGGAAACACCATATATTTT.

The V call is TRBV2, the J call TRBJ1-2; 11 bases are shared with TRBD1. The germline gives CDR1 SNHLY, CDR2 FYNNEI. Trimming cost V 1 base and J 3 bases; bases outside gene matches: 10. The CDR3 sequence is 18 residues long. CDR3: CASSEVGTGGRSDYGYTF. The CDR3 nucleotides are TGTGCCAGCAGTGAAGTCGGGACAGGGGGAAGATCAGACTATGGCTACACCTTC. Together with reference TRBV2 and TRBJ1-2, the CDR3 gives the full variable domain: EPEVTQTPSHQVTQMGQEVILRCVPISNHLYFYWYRQILGQKVEFLVSFYNNEISEKSEIFDDQFSVERPDGSNFTLKIRSTKLEDSAMYFCASSEVGTGGRSDYGYTFGSGTRLTVV.

The chain recombines TRBV5-1 with TRBJ1-2, with unresolved D. This CDR3 is built from 13 residues. The V gene's germline CDR1 is SGHRS and CDR2 YFSETQ. Trimming took 0 bases from V and 8 from J, leaving 11 bases between them. The CDR3 nucleotides are TGCGCCAGCAGCTTGGGGAGCCGGGCGGGCTACACCTTC. Translating it yields CASSLGSRAGYTF.

CDR3 sequence reads: CASSLLRGGQVDTQYF. CDR3 DNA: TGCGCCAGCAGCCTCCTTAGGGGGGGGCAAGTAGATACGCAGTATTTT. V gene TRBV5-1 combines with J gene TRBJ2-3; tentative D call: TRBD2 (7 bases). From germline, CDR1 is SGHRS and CDR2 YFSETQ. V was clipped by 4 bases and J by 5 bases, with 20 bases between them. CDR3 length: 16 residues.

This chain links TRBV6-5 with TRBJ2-7; D may correspond to TRBD1 or TRBD2 (6 bases each). Germline-derived CDR1 and CDR2 are MNHEY and SVGAGI. Trimming pared 8 bases from V and 3 bases from J, leaving 14 bases between. CDR3 size: 13 residues. DNA for the CDR3: TGTGCCAGCTCTAGGGGGGCCAGCTACGAGCAGTACTTC. Amino acids: CASSRGASYEQYF.

This clone was seen just once. This chain connects TRBV7-8 to TRBJ1-6; D is unclear. CDR1 and CDR2 from the germline V gene are SGHVS and FQNEAQ. The CDR3 length is 12 residues. V dropped 4 bases and J dropped 7 bases, with 5 bases sitting between them. CDR3 sequence (DNA): TGTGCCAGCAGCTCGACAAATTCACCCCTCCACTTT. This translates into CASSSTNSPLHF.